This TCR beta chain was identified in a study of blood T cell repertoires in COVID-19. Study-level background: Samples taken during acute and convalescent COVID-19 were collected in the United States, Italy and Spain. From T cells, B-cell-depleted T cells, or PBMCs came the material, which was cDNA or gDNA.

CDR1 MNHEY and CDR2 SVGAGI come from the germline V gene. Trimming at V came to 2 bases and at J to 7 bases, leaving 9 bases not matched to a gene. The CDR3 totals 16 residues. In the authors' methods: Reference gene primer amplification gave nucleated cell count estimates. Clones were read by immunoSEQ multiplex PCR, and TCRdb kept only the in-frame ones, dropping some. For V, J and clone size, that table is used; D and trimming come from the DNA. Of hundreds of thousands of clones in the sample, roughly 90% were seen once. The chain is built from TRBV6-5 and TRBJ2-1, with TRBD1 matching 9 bases. The receptor's source is a woman aged 25 to 39 with acute or convalescent COVID-19. Sequenced: peripheral blood. The CDR3 reads CASSYRGQGKGNEQFF. Here the CDR3 DNA reads TGTGCCAGCAGTTACCGGGGACAGGGAAAAGGGAATGAGCAGTTCTTC.